The present T cell receptor (beta chain) was sequenced within a study of CD8 T cells in Susac syndrome. Random hexamers primed reverse transcription of roughly 0.5 to 1 ug RNA. One entry per CDR3 protein results from TCRdb running MiXCR on the immunoSEQ multiplex PCR reads. The sample shows around 120,000 distinct CDR3 sequences, about 92% of them seen only once. Multiple sclerosis controls were treatment-naive patients with stable or active relapsing-remitting disease. TEMRA cells were FACS-enriched and CD8+ and CD4+ T cells negatively isolated. The germline V gene has CDR1 PRHDT and CDR2 FYEKMQ (reference sequence). The CDR3 is 17 amino acids. The V and J ends lost 5 bases and 6 bases, in that order; junction bases with no gene match: 15.

Sequenced material: CD4+ T cells from PBMCs. The rearrangement uses TRBV13 and TRBJ2-2; 7 bases are a match to TRBD1. The TCR comes from a human donor with multiple sclerosis. The CDR3 is CASSQDRMSRNAGELFF. CDR3 nucleotides: TGTGCCAGCAGCCAGGACAGGATGAGCCGAAACGCCGGGGAGCTGTTTTTT.